This is a list of T cell receptor beta chains from one sample in a study of CD8 T cells in Susac syndrome. One entry per CDR3 protein, called by TCRdb with MiXCR from the immunoSEQ multiplex PCR reads. This table holds about 300,000 distinct CDR3 sequences, around 85% found once. The sample was CD8+ T cells from PBMCs. The receptor set was obtained from a human donor with multiple sclerosis. Both conserved end residues are part of each CDR3. D genes are given only for firm matches. Clone size is stated in some rows and not others, as once, few, many or a class when expanded.

j_call	d_call	clone_size	v_call	cdr3_length	cdr3_aa	cdr3_nt
TRBJ2-3	-	-	TRBV7-2	14	CASSPRDFTDTQYF	TGTGCCAGCAGCCCAAGGGATTTCACAGATACGCAGTATTTT
TRBJ2-4	TRBD1	-	TRBV5-5	19	CASSARDRGFNIAKNIQYF	TGTGCCAGCAGCGCCCGGGACAGGGGGTTCAACATAGCCAAAAACATTCAGTACTTC
TRBJ2-7	-	-	TRBV28	14	CASSFARRAYEQYF	TGTGCCAGCAGTTTTGCCAGGAGGGCCTACGAGCAGTACTTC
TRBJ2-1	TRBD2	once	TRBV7-2	17	CASSLREAYPAYNEQFF	TGTGCCAGCAGCTTGCGGGAGGCCTACCCCGCGTACAATGAGCAGTTCTTC
TRBJ2-1	TRBD2	few	TRBV20-1	14	CSARTSDVYNEQFF	TGCAGTGCTAGGACTAGCGATGTATACAATGAGCAGTTCTTC
TRBJ2-1	TRBD2	-	TRBV4-3	15	CASSQGGLADNEQFF	TGCGCCAGCAGCCAAGGAGGACTAGCGGACAATGAGCAGTTCTTC
TRBJ2-1	TRBD2	-	TRBV19	16	CASSPRTSGTSGEQFF	TGTGCCAGTAGTCCACGGACTAGCGGGACCTCCGGTGAGCAGTTCTTC
TRBJ2-1	TRBD2	few	TRBV27	15	CASSSGTSGSNEQFF	TGCGCCAGCAGCTCGGGGACTAGCGGGAGCAATGAGCAGTTCTTC
TRBJ1-1	-	-	TRBV27	15	CASSLAHGQNTEAFF	TGTGCCAGCAGTTTAGCTCACGGGCAGAACACTGAAGCTTTCTTT
TRBJ1-2	-	-	TRBV6-5	15	CASSYFPGQLDGYTF	TGTGCCAGCAGTTACTTCCCGGGGCAATTGGATGGCTACACCTTC
TRBJ2-1	TRBD2	-	TRBV7-8	21	CASSLAGTRGGPRSPYNEQFF	TGTGCCAGTAGCTTAGCGGGGACCCGCGGGGGTCCCAGGAGCCCCTACAATGAGCAGTTCTTC
TRBJ1-1	TRBD1	once	TRBV29-1	13	CSAPTGGGPEAFF	TGCAGCGCTCCGACAGGGGGCGGCCCTGAAGCTTTCTTT
TRBJ1-2	-	-	TRBV11-2	13	CASSSGGDYGYTF	TGTGCCAGCAGCTCCGGAGGGGACTATGGCTACACCTTC
TRBJ2-2	TRBD2	-	TRBV29-1	14	CSVVGTSFPGELFF	TGCAGCGTTGTTGGGACTAGCTTTCCCGGGGAGCTGTTTTTT
TRBJ1-1	-	-	TRBV10-3	13	CAISVQLNTEAFF	TGTGCCATCAGTGTACAGTTAAACACTGAAGCTTTCTTT
TRBJ2-1	-	-	TRBV27	12	CASSSQGSGQFF	TGTGCCAGCAGTTCCCAGGGGTCAGGGCAGTTCTTC
TRBJ2-1	-	-	TRBV9	15	CASSVATGASAEQFF	TGTGCCAGCAGCGTAGCTACTGGGGCTAGCGCTGAGCAGTTCTTC
TRBJ2-2	TRBD2	-	TRBV5-5	18	CASSLGTGLAGSPGELFF	TGTGCCAGCAGCTTGGGGACAGGTCTAGCGGGATCTCCCGGGGAGCTGTTTTTT
TRBJ2-7	-	-	TRBV19	16	CASSIDLWDGSYEQYF	TGTGCCAGTAGTATAGATCTCTGGGACGGATCCTACGAGCAGTACTTC
TRBJ2-7	TRBD1	few	TRBV27	14	CASSLGTGPFEQYF	TGTGCCAGCAGTTTGGGGACAGGGCCCTTCGAGCAGTACTTC
TRBJ2-1	TRBD2	-	TRBV9	13	CASKTSGSVEQFF	TGTGCCAGCAAGACTAGCGGGAGTGTTGAGCAGTTCTTC
TRBJ2-1	-	once	TRBV4-3	15	CASSQLESSYNEQFF	TGCGCCAGCAGCCAACTAGAGAGCTCCTACAATGAGCAGTTCTTC
TRBJ2-5	-	few	TRBV6-2/TRBV6-3	13	CASTYGRMKTQYF	TGTGCCAGCACTTACGGGAGAATGAAGACCCAGTACTTC
TRBJ1-6	TRBD1	-	TRBV12-3/TRBV12-4	14	CASSDRDSNSPLHF	TGTGCCAGCAGTGACCGGGACAGTAATTCACCCCTCCACTTT
TRBJ2-1	-	once	TRBV25-1	15	CASSSGLSSQDEQFF	TGTGCCAGCAGTTCGGGACTTTCGTCTCAGGATGAGCAGTTCTTC
TRBJ1-5	TRBD1	-	TRBV25-1	15	CASSAGTGMGQPQHF	TGTGCCAGCAGTGCCGGGACAGGCATGGGTCAGCCCCAGCATTTT
TRBJ2-2	TRBD1	-	TRBV9	15	CASSDRGTAAGELFF	TGTGCCAGCAGTGACAGGGGTACCGCCGCGGGGGAGCTGTTTTTT
TRBJ2-7	-	-	TRBV20-1	14	CSASFLAAGYEQYF	TGCAGTGCTAGTTTCTTAGCGGCAGGCTACGAGCAGTACTTC
TRBJ1-1	-	-	TRBV7-9	14	CASSLKWRETEAFF	TGTGCCAGCAGCTTAAAATGGAGGGAGACTGAAGCTTTCTTT
TRBJ2-3	-	-	TRBV7-9	15	CASSLWGGFTDTQYF	TGTGCCAGCAGCTTGTGGGGTGGGTTCACAGATACGCAGTATTTT
TRBJ2-5	-	-	TRBV7-9	16	CASSPPLGKEQETQYF	TGTGCCAGCAGCCCCCCCTTGGGGAAGGAGCAAGAGACCCAGTACTTC
TRBJ2-7	-	-	TRBV27	15	CASSLVLASTYEQYF	TGTGCCAGCAGTTTAGTCCTAGCGAGCACGTACGAGCAGTACTTC
TRBJ2-1	-	-	TRBV24-1	13	CATAVGGNNEQFF	TGTGCCACCGCGGTTGGAGGGAACAATGAGCAGTTCTTC
TRBJ2-7	TRBD2	-	TRBV6-1	15	CASRGGLAGEYEQYF	TGTGCCAGCAGGGGAGGACTAGCGGGGGAGTACGAGCAGTACTTC
TRBJ1-1	TRBD1	-	TRBV5-1	13	CASTDRENTEAFF	TGCGCCAGCACAGACAGGGAGAACACTGAAGCTTTCTTT
TRBJ2-1	-	-	TRBV24-1	17	CATSDLRQESDSDEQFF	TGTGCCACCAGTGACCTTCGACAGGAGTCCGACTCCGATGAGCAGTTCTTC
TRBJ2-7	-	-	TRBV6-1	12	CASRGYSYEQYF	TGTGCCAGCAGGGGATACTCCTACGAGCAGTACTTC